Included here is one T cell receptor (beta chain) sequence, with context. The data were taken from a study of shared clonotypes between healthy human individuals. Only in-frame clones appear in the TCRdb table, and some are missing; sequencing was by immunoSEQ multiplex PCR. This sample has approximately 620,000 clones, with roughly 97% found just once. Sequenced: naive CD4+ T cells sorted from blood. Subset reported: CD45RA+ positively selected. This clonotype was obtained from a woman aged 30 to 39 in good health.

CDR3 nucleotide sequence: TGTGCCAGCAGCTTGCCCCTAGCGGGAGAGGAGGCAGATACGCAGTATTTT. It yields the protein CASSLPLAGEEADTQYF. V is TRBV7-9 and J is TRBJ2-3, with 10 bases that match TRBD2. The CDR3 has 17 residues. V dropped 3 bases and J dropped 4; count of bases not matched to a gene: 10. CDR1 is SEHNR, CDR2 FQNEAQ, per germline (reference sequence).